This entry describes one T cell receptor (beta chain). The clone's antigen remains unknown. Per-base quality was not reported, and no clone a single base away is much larger than it. In the ViraFEST assay, PBMC were stimulated with viral peptide pools, and TCR sequencing was then used to find antigen-specific CD4+ T cell clonotypes based on their expansion. After about 10 days of culture, CD4+ T cells were isolated with the EasySep CD4+ T cell isolation kit. PCR-confirmed SARS-CoV-2 infection had occurred in convalescent patients between March and December 2020, before the Alpha, Beta and Delta variants emerged in the United States. Each participant received two doses of an mRNA SARS-CoV-2 vaccine, either BNT162b2 or mRNA-1273. Each well held roughly 2.2 million PBMC cultured in IMDM containing roughly 5% human AB serum, roughly 10 IU/ml IL-2 and gentamicin, along with approximately 10 ug/ml peptides. Half of the culture medium was replaced with fresh IL-2-containing medium on days 3 and 7. Unless noted otherwise, every peptide stimulation condition was grown in triplicate wells. Using Ficoll-Paque Plus gradient centrifugation, PBMC were separated from whole blood and then either used fresh or cryopreserved at -140C. Overlapping peptide pools spanned the spike proteins of SARS-CoV-2 and the common cold coronaviruses HCoV-NL63, HCoV-OC43 and HCoV-229E. The QIAamp micro DNA kit was used to extract genomic DNA from the cultured CD4+ T cells.

This sample is drawn from a study of vaccination effects on CD4 cells after COVID-19 (dated by TCRdb to 2022 to 2024). For the study in its entirety: After vaccination, three convalescent patients were sampled both early (day +14) and late (day +241, +227, +161 respectively). Across the study, the median time from the second dose to post-vaccine sampling was 72 days (range 14 to 241). SARS-CoV-2 spike-specific CD4+ TCR repertoires from before and after mRNA vaccination were compared in COVID-19 convalescent patients and in infection-naive vaccine recipients. Altogether, some 10 COVID-19 convalescent patients and a few SARS-CoV-2-naive healthy vaccine recipients made up the full study. Cultures from other donors in the study were sequenced with the Oncomine TCR Beta short-read assay on an Illumina iSeq 100. Beyond this particular receptor, the publication reports: Both infection-induced and vaccine-induced clones contracted markedly at late post-vaccination timepoints, which is consistent with waning T cell responses. Among convalescent patients, the spike-reactive repertoire after vaccination was made up mainly of new vaccine-induced clones that were largely distinct from the clones induced by infection. Only a small number of convalescent patients were included, and no early post-infection timepoints were available, which limited the study.

Libraries came from the immunoSEQ multiplex PCR assay. DNA from the cultured, isolated CD4+ T cells was subjected to TCR beta CDR3 sequencing. The paper's data handling went like this. Non-productive TCR sequences were removed, reads were trimmed to the CDR3 region, and CDR3s of at least 7 amino acids were retained. Antigen-specific clonotypes were identified with the MANAFEST web app by comparing expansion in peptide wells against reference cultures. To be called positive, a clone needed expansion at FDR<0.05 compared with the reference and with all other wells, an odds ratio greater than 5, and a frequency greater than 0.1% in two replicate wells. A clonotype was defined as cross-reactive if the clonotype was significantly expanded both in SARS-CoV-2 spike wells and in at least one common cold coronavirus spike condition. Levenshtein distance calculated with the stringdist R package was used to assess CDR3 similarity, and unrooted trees were constructed with ape in R 3.6.1. TCRdb provides this immuneACCESS table in a form limited to in-frame rearrangements. Some clones are lacking; in checked studies, under half of them reflect an unresolved V gene, and why the rest are absent is not known. V and J calls and clone size follow that table, whereas D and trimming were derived from the DNA. The sample records some 15,000 clones, about three quarters of which are singletons. Of the sample, less than 20% is held by the ten largest clones.

Including cysteine and phenylalanine, the CDR3 has 15 amino acids. The entry retains the CDR3 DNA only, 45 bases that are in frame from base 1. Looking up the germline V gene yields CDR1 SNHLY and CDR2 FYNNEI. For this chain, trimming is 0 bases at the V end and 5 bases at the J end, and the number of junction bases without a gene match is 6. This TCR was sampled from a human donor who had a prior SARS-CoV-2 infection. Here the chain combines TRBV2 and TRBJ2-7; the central 8 bases match TRBD2. Sequencing used CD4+ T cells from PBMCs cultured with SARS-CoV-2 spike peptides, obtained after COVID-19 vaccination. The sample's cell subset or site label is to be understood as: SARS-CoV-2 spike overlapping peptide pool stimulation. The DNA is as follows: TGTGCCAGCAGTGAAGCCCCCGGGACTAGTAACGAGCAGTACTTC. It specifies CASSEAPGTSNEQYF.